A selection of T cell receptor beta chains follows, all from one sample in a study of long-term antiretroviral therapy in people with HIV. Some clones are missing from TCRdb's copy, which holds only in-frame ones; the method was immunoSEQ multiplex PCR. The data contain more than 11,000 clones, around four fifths of them singletons. Sequencing was performed on unsorted PBMCs, taken 1.3 years before starting antiretroviral therapy. These TCRs come from a man in his forties with HIV. The CDR3 runs from the conserved cysteine through the conserved F or W. D genes are given only for firm matches. Some rows have no size entry. The others give once, few or many, or a class for an expanded clone.

>TRBV5-1|TRBJ1-3|-|few
CASSSTGSGNTIYF
TGCGCCAGCAGCTCTACAGGGTCTGGAAACACCATATATTTT
>TRBV19|TRBJ2-7|TRBD1|-
CASSIGTGGYYEQYF
TGTGCCAGTAGTATCGGGACAGGGGGGTACTACGAGCAGTACTTC
>TRBV19|TRBJ1-2|-|-
CASSILGVKGLKNGYTF
TGTGCCAGTAGTATACTAGGGGTCAAGGGCTTAAAGAACGGCTACACCTTC
>TRBV5-6|TRBJ1-2|-|-
CASSSGLLGGYTF
TGTGCCAGCAGCTCGGGGCTGCTTGGTGGCTACACCTTC
>TRBV27|TRBJ1-2|-|large
CASRDRINYGYTF
TGTGCCAGCAGGGACCGGATCAACTATGGCTACACCTTC
>TRBV5-6|TRBJ2-2|-|-
CASMGENTGELFF
TGTGCCAGTATGGGGGAGAACACCGGGGAGCTGTTTTTT
>TRBV5-6|TRBJ2-1|-|-
CASSSPGVPPYNEQFF
TGTGCCAGCAGTTCTCCGGGGGTTCCCCCCTACAATGAGCAGTTCTTC
>TRBV15|TRBJ2-7|TRBD2|few
CATSRVTSGEGEQYF
TGTGCCACCAGCAGAGTAACGAGCGGGGAGGGAGAGCAGTACTTC
>TRBV2|TRBJ2-5|-|once
CASSEGWQQETQYF
TGTGCCAGCAGTGAAGGTTGGCAGCAAGAGACCCAGTACTTC
>TRBV19|TRBJ2-1|TRBD2|once
CASTPLAGGPYEQFF
TGTGCCAGTACCCCTCTAGCGGGGGGGCCCTATGAGCAGTTCTTC
>TRBV11-2|TRBJ2-5|-|few
CASSPLGASVETQYF
TGTGCCAGCAGCCCCCTCGGGGCATCGGTAGAGACCCAGTACTTC
>TRBV6-5|TRBJ1-3|-|-
CASASGVRSGNTIYF
TGTGCCAGCGCATCCGGGGTCCGCTCTGGAAACACCATATATTTT
>TRBV18|TRBJ1-1|-|once
CASSPSKVMPNTEAFF
TGTGCCAGCTCACCATCAAAAGTTATGCCTAACACTGAAGCTTTCTTT
>TRBV18|TRBJ1-1|-|-
CASSPKFGGSWSNTEAFF
TGTGCCAGCTCACCAAAATTTGGAGGCTCGTGGAGTAACACTGAAGCTTTCTTT
>TRBV18|TRBJ2-7|TRBD1|-
CASSPPRGTGSGEQYF
TGTGCCAGCTCACCACCGAGGGGGACAGGGTCGGGGGAGCAGTACTTC
>TRBV6-5|TRBJ2-3|-|once
CASSTRGDTQYF
TGTGCCAGCAGTACTAGGGGCGATACGCAGTATTTT
>TRBV6-1|TRBJ2-7|-|-
CASSDVERGHEQYF
TGTGCCAGCAGTGACGTTGAGAGAGGGCACGAGCAGTACTTC
>TRBV12-5|TRBJ1-4|TRBD1|once
CASGSGGQGYEKLFF
TGTGCTAGTGGTTCGGGAGGACAGGGCTATGAAAAACTGTTTTTT
>TRBV18|TRBJ2-5|-|-
CASSPSPGLETQYF
TGTGCCAGCTCACCCTCCCCGGGTTTGGAGACCCAGTACTTC
>TRBV19|TRBJ2-7|TRBD2|-
CASSIKGTSGVSSYEQYF
TGTGCCAGTAGTATTAAGGGGACTAGCGGGGTCAGCTCCTACGAGCAGTACTTC
>TRBV2|TRBJ2-6|-|-
CASSEALQDPTGANVLTF
TGTGCCAGCAGTGAAGCGCTACAGGATCCTACTGGGGCCAACGTCCTGACTTTC
>TRBV27|TRBJ1-1|-|-
CASRGNRNTEAFF
TGTGCCAGCAGGGGGAACAGGAACACTGAAGCTTTCTTT
>TRBV7-9|TRBJ2-7|TRBD1|few
CASSPSLRTGAYEQYF
TGTGCCAGCAGCCCCAGTCTCAGGACAGGGGCCTACGAGCAGTACTTC
>TRBV18|TRBJ1-1|TRBD1|-
CASSRNPGQASNTEAFF
TGTGCCAGCTCACGGAATCCGGGACAGGCCTCGAACACTGAAGCTTTCTTT
>TRBV9|TRBJ2-7|TRBD2|-
CASSDPEGTTSEQYF
TGTGCCAGCAGCGACCCCGAAGGGACTACGAGCGAGCAGTACTTC
>TRBV10-2|TRBJ1-2|TRBD1|-
CASSDRDSSTGGYTF
TGCGCCAGCAGTGACCGGGACAGTTCGACGGGAGGCTACACCTTC
>TRBV6-6|TRBJ1-6|-|-
CASSRATAQNISPLHF
TGTGCCAGCAGTCGGGCGACAGCTCAAAATATTTCACCCCTCCACTTT
>TRBV5-1|TRBJ1-1|TRBD1|few
CASSLGDRGRNTEAFF
TGCGCCAGCAGCTTGGGGGACAGGGGAAGGAACACTGAAGCTTTCTTT
>TRBV4-1|TRBJ1-6|-|-
CASTPGPDNSPLHF
TGCGCCAGCACCCCCGGACCCGATAATTCACCCCTCCACTTT
>TRBV10-3|TRBJ1-2|TRBD1|-
CAISESMRTGGSSAGGYTF
TGTGCCATCAGTGAGTCGATGCGGACAGGGGGAAGTAGTGCCGGTGGCTACACCTTC
>TRBV29-1|TRBJ1-2|TRBD1|-
CSVTSTGALLGYTF
TGCAGCGTTACGAGCACAGGGGCCCTTTTGGGCTACACCTTC
>TRBV19|TRBJ2-3|-|-
CASSIRADTQYF
TGTGCCAGTAGTATACGGGCGGATACGCAGTATTTT
>TRBV6-5|TRBJ2-3|-|-
CASSYARGSSDTQYF
TGTGCCAGCAGTTACGCGCGGGGTTCGTCAGATACGCAGTATTTT
>TRBV5-8|TRBJ1-1|-|once
CASSPGGGGRSAFF
TGTGCCAGCAGCCCGGGAGGTGGAGGTAGGTCGGCTTTCTTT
>TRBV6-5|TRBJ1-1|-|-
CASSYGAISAEAFF
TGTGCCAGCAGTTATGGGGCTATAAGCGCTGAAGCTTTCTTT
>TRBV19|TRBJ1-5|-|-
CASSNNGVGQPQHF
TGTGCCAGTAGTAATAATGGGGTCGGTCAGCCCCAGCATTTT
>TRBV5-6|TRBJ1-2|-|-
CASILQGNYGYTF
TGTGCCAGCATCCTACAGGGAAATTATGGCTACACCTTC
>TRBV25-1|TRBJ2-1|-|-
CASSPNNEQFF
TGTGCCAGCAGTCCGAACAATGAGCAGTTCTTC
>TRBV29-1|TRBJ2-1|-|-
CSVDKEGLLRGGEQFF
TGCAGCGTTGATAAGGAGGGTCTCCTCAGGGGGGGTGAGCAGTTCTTC
>TRBV6-1|TRBJ1-1|-|-
CATGLHVVNTEAFF
TGTGCCACGGGACTTCATGTGGTGAACACTGAAGCTTTCTTT
>TRBV29-1|TRBJ2-3|-|-
CSVALVLTDTQYF
TGCAGCGTTGCTTTGGTTCTCACAGATACGCAGTATTTT
>TRBV19|TRBJ1-2|-|-
CASSIGTEYGYTF
TGTGCCAGTAGTATTGGGACGGAATATGGCTACACCTTC
>TRBV5-1|TRBJ2-3|TRBD2|-
CASSLAGGQDTQYF
TGCGCCAGCAGCTTAGCGGGGGGGCAAGATACGCAGTATTTT
>TRBV19|TRBJ1-4|-|-
CASSIFGQKNVKLFF
TGTGCCAGTAGTATTTTTGGACAGAAAAATGTAAAACTGTTTTTT
>TRBV6-5|TRBJ2-7|TRBD1|-
CASSSRTGNEQYF
TGTGCCAGCAGTTCCAGGACAGGGAACGAGCAGTACTTC